This T cell receptor beta chain originates from a study of blood T cell repertoires in COVID-19. Study at large: Acute and convalescent COVID-19 samples came from the United States, Italy and Spain. From T cells, B-cell-depleted T cells, or PBMCs came the material, which was cDNA or gDNA.

Per the authors' pipeline: Nucleated cell counts were estimated from reference gene primer amplification. Sequencing used immunoSEQ multiplex PCR; TCRdb keeps in-frame clones, though not all of them. D and trimming were read from the DNA, whereas the V and J calls and clone size are those reported in that table. The repertoire holds 390,000 or so clones, with 70% to 90% as singletons. The CDR3 spans 14 residues. The V and J ends lost 4 bases and 1 base respectively, with 9 bases between them. Germline CDR1 SGHRS, CDR2 YFSETQ. This clone has just one count. Seattle cases were enrolled at active infection and followed longitudinally.

This clonotype originated in a woman aged 25 to 39 with COVID-19, enrolled during active disease. The sample was peripheral blood. V and J are TRBV5-1 and TRBJ1-3; D unresolved. In DNA form, the CDR3 reads TGCGCCAGCAGCCGCCCCGAGTCTGGAAACACCATATATTTT. Protein sequence: CASSRPESGNTIYF.